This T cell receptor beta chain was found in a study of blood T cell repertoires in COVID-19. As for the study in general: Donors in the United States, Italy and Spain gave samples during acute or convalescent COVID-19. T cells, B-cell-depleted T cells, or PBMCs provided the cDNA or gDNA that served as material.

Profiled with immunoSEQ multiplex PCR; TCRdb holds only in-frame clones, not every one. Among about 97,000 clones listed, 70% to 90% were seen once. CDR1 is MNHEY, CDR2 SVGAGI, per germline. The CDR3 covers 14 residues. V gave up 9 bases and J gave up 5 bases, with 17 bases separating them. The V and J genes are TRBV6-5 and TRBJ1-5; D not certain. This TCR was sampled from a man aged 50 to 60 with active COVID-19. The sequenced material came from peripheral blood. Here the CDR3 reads CASRRGGLDQPQHF. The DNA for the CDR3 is TGTGCCAGTAGACGAGGAGGTCTCGATCAGCCCCAGCATTTT.